These T cell receptor beta chains were read from a single sample in a study of T cells in Graves' hyperthyroidism and ophthalmopathy. Each CDR3 protein is one row after TCRdb ran MiXCR on the multiplex PCR reads. The data contain some 400,000 distinct CDR3 sequences, approximately 13% of them singletons. The sequenced material came from blood. These receptors were taken from a woman aged 55-75 years with Graves' hyperthyroidism. Both conserved end residues are part of each CDR3. A D gene is named only where the DNA matches it firmly. Rows give clone size only sometimes, using once, few, many, or a class for an expanded clone.

V gene	J gene	clone size	D gene	CDR3 protein	CDR3 DNA
TRBV20-1	TRBJ1-1	-	-	CSARGQGYTEAFF	TGCAGTGCTAGGGGCCAGGGATATACTGAAGCTTTCTTT
TRBV6-2/TRBV6-3	TRBJ2-7	many	TRBD2	CASSYSIPSGSFYEQYF	TGTGCCAGCAGTTACTCGATTCCTAGCGGGAGTTTCTACGAGCAGTACTTC
TRBV6-6	TRBJ1-4	many	-	CASSYHVRTGLATNEKLFF	TGTGCCAGCAGTTACCACGTTCGTACAGGTCTTGCAACTAATGAAAAACTGTTTTTT
TRBV29-1	TRBJ1-6	many	TRBD1	CSARTGDSPLHF	TGCAGCGCCAGGACAGGGGATTCACCCCTCCACTTT
TRBV13	TRBJ2-5	many	-	CASSSAGDAGTQYF	TGTGCCAGCAGCTCCGCCGGGGACGCAGGGACCCAGTACTTC
TRBV4-1	TRBJ2-3	-	TRBD2	CASSPLGLAGSTDTQYF	TGCGCCAGCAGCCCCTTGGGACTAGCGGGGTCCACAGATACGCAGTATTTT
TRBV5-1	TRBJ1-1	many	TRBD1	CASRARDSNTEAFF	TGCGCCAGCAGAGCCCGGGACAGCAACACTGAAGCTTTCTTT
TRBV7-9	TRBJ1-6	-	-	CASRGEGPNSPLHF	TGTGCCAGCAGGGGGGAGGGGCCGAATTCACCCCTCCACTTT
TRBV6-6	TRBJ1-6	-	-	CASSYLRSGTNSPLHF	TGTGCCAGCAGTTACCTCCGGAGTGGGACAAATTCACCCCTCCACTTT
TRBV30	TRBJ2-1	many	TRBD2	CAWRRLAADNEQFF	TGTGCCTGGAGAAGACTAGCGGCCGACAATGAGCAGTTCTTC
TRBV7-3	TRBJ2-1	few	-	CASSFDGLPNEQFF	TGTGCCAGCAGCTTCGACGGACTTCCCAATGAGCAGTTCTTC
TRBV7-6	TRBJ1-2	many	-	CASSLDGLGSGYTF	TGTGCCAGCAGCTTAGATGGATTGGGGAGCGGCTACACCTTC
TRBV20-1	TRBJ1-2	few	-	CSARDFTGRANYGYTF	TGCAGTGCTAGAGATTTTACAGGGAGAGCTAACTATGGCTACACCTTC
TRBV4-2	TRBJ1-2	-	-	CASSQDRSYNYGYTF	TGTGCCAGCAGCCAAGATAGGAGCTATAACTATGGCTACACCTTC
TRBV9	TRBJ2-7	few	TRBD2	CASSEGISGLAVYEQYF	TGTGCCAGCAGCGAGGGTATTAGTGGACTAGCGGTTTACGAGCAGTACTTC
TRBV11-2	TRBJ2-3	many	TRBD2	CASSYGTSGGGDTQYF	TGTGCCAGCAGCTACGGGACTAGCGGTGGGGGAGATACGCAGTATTTT
TRBV4-1	TRBJ2-7	many	-	CASSQARDLPYEQYF	TGCGCCAGCAGCCAAGCCCGCGACCTCCCCTACGAGCAGTACTTC
TRBV7-9	TRBJ2-5	-	TRBD2	CASSSPVGGGSQETQYF	TGTGCCAGCAGCTCCCCCGTGGGGGGGGGTTCTCAAGAGACCCAGTACTTC
TRBV5-4	TRBJ2-5	few	TRBD2	CASSSGSGRSETQYF	TGTGCCAGCAGCTCCGGTAGCGGGAGGTCGGAGACCCAGTACTTC
TRBV4-1	TRBJ1-4	few	-	CASSQDGGPNHSEKLFF	TGCGCCAGCAGCCAAGATGGGGGGCCCAACCACAGTGAAAAACTGTTTTTT
TRBV27	TRBJ2-1	many	-	CASSVAGAEHNEQFF	TGTGCCAGCAGTGTGGCGGGGGCAGAGCACAATGAGCAGTTCTTC
TRBV11-3	TRBJ1-2	many	-	CASSLGEGLDYGYTF	TGTGCCAGCAGCTTAGGTGAGGGGCTGGACTATGGCTACACCTTC